The 18 T cell receptor beta chains reported below all come from one sample, sequenced in a study of shared T cell receptors in the human thymus. Clones were sequenced by immunoSEQ multiplex PCR, and TCRdb holds only the in-frame ones, with some missing. The sample lists about 660,000 clones, around 87% occurring once. This sample was also put to use in a study of human thymus T cells.

Sequenced material: thymocytes. The receptors originated from a boy under two years old with a congenital heart defect.

A single count supports this clone. The chain links TRBV4-3 to TRBJ1-2; 8 bases are a match to TRBD1. This CDR3 is 15 amino acids long. After removal of 3 bases from V and 8 bases from J, the junction contained 11 bases not matched to a gene. Germline-derived CDR1 and CDR2 are LGHNA and YSLEER. This chain's CDR3 is CASSHSGRGLDGYTF. The CDR3 nucleotides read TGCGCCAGCAGCCATAGTGGCAGGGGGCTGGACGGCTACACCTTC.

V is TRBV7-9 and J is TRBJ1-2; D remains unclear. V lost 7 bases and J 4 bases, leaving 13 bases between the germline ends. CDR1 is SEHNR, CDR2 FQNEAQ, per germline (reference sequence). The CDR3 loop spans 13 amino acids. CDR3 sequence (DNA): TGTGCCAGCATCGACTCGGGTTCCTATGGCTACACCTTC. Protein sequence: CASIDSGSYGYTF.

This clone was recorded a few times. This chain uses TRBV25-1 with TRBJ1-2; D is unresolved. The CDR3 is 11 residues long. Trimming took 4 bases from V and 4 from J, leaving 4 bases between them. Germline V gene data show CDR1 as MGHDK and CDR2 as SYGVNS. The chain's CDR3 is CASSVGYGYTF. CDR3 DNA sequence: TGTGCCAGCAGTGTCGGCTATGGCTACACCTTC.

The chain links TRBV27 to TRBJ2-5; D gene unclear. Trimming removed 8 bases at V and 5 bases at J, with 9 bases between. Germline CDR1 and CDR2: MNHEY and SMNVEV (reference sequence). The CDR3 spans 11 residues. The CDR3 sequence is CASGPRETQYF. The CDR3 nucleotides read TGTGCCAGCGGTCCGCGGGAGACCCAGTACTTC.

This sequence joins TRBV27 and TRBJ2-7; tentative D call: TRBD1 (6 bases). V lost 1 base and J 3 bases, leaving 13 bases between the germline ends. Germline V gene data show CDR1 as MNHEY and CDR2 as SMNVEV (reference sequence). This CDR3 is built from 15 residues. The CDR3, as DNA: TGTGCCAGCAGTTTATTGTTCCGGGACATCTACGAGCAGTACTTC. It encodes CASSLLFRDIYEQYF.

This clone was seen only a few times. The gene calls are TRBV4-1 and TRBJ2-1, with 9 positions matching TRBD2. J gave up 0 bases and V 1 base, and 7 bases lay outside the gene matches. Germline CDR1 and CDR2: MGHRA and YSYEKL. The CDR3 has 18 residues. This CDR3 is CASSQVREREDSYNEQFF. Written as DNA, the CDR3 is TGCGCCAGCAGCCAAGTAAGAGAGCGGGAGGACTCCTACAATGAGCAGTTCTTC.

The chain recombines TRBV7-2 with TRBJ2-1; 7 nucleotides line up with TRBD2. Germline V gene sequence: CDR1 SGHTA, CDR2 FQGNSA. The CDR3 is made up of 12 amino acids. The junction had 5 bases not matched to a gene; V was cut back by 6 bases and J by 9 bases. The CDR3 loop reads CASRREAIEQFF. The CDR3 DNA reads as TGTGCCAGCAGACGGGAGGCTATTGAGCAGTTCTTC.

The rearrangement joins TRBV27 to TRBJ2-7; the match to TRBD1 covers 9 bases. Trimming removed 2 bases from V and 5 bases from J; junction bases left unmatched: 4. Germline assignment: CDR1 MNHEY and CDR2 SMNVEV (reference sequence). The CDR3 runs to 14 residues. The CDR3 bases are TGTGCCAGCAGTTTAGGGACAGGGAATCACGAGCAGTACTTC. Translation gives CASSLGTGNHEQYF.

The V call is TRBV7-2, the J call TRBJ2-7; perhaps TRBD2 as D (5 bases). The V and J ends lost 5 bases and 3 bases respectively, with 14 bases between them. This CDR3 has 14 amino acids. Germline assignment: CDR1 SGHTA and CDR2 FQGNSA. CDR3 sequence reads: CASSPGLPCYEQYF. Written as DNA, the CDR3 is TGTGCCAGCAGCCCTGGACTCCCCTGCTACGAGCAGTACTTC.

This clone was counted once. The chain couples TRBV7-2 to TRBJ2-1; possible D gene TRBD2, 6 bases. Germline CDR1 and CDR2: SGHTA and FQGNSA. CDR3 length equals 18 residues. Trimming cost V 5 bases and J 0 bases, with 20 bases left between them. The CDR3 here is CASSQPEGGAPSYNEQFF. Written as DNA, the CDR3 is TGTGCCAGCAGCCAACCCGAAGGCGGGGCGCCCTCCTACAATGAGCAGTTCTTC.

Of note for this clone: One end of the junction fails to match germline, which may point to a read error. V and J are TRBV7-2 and TRBJ2-1, with TRBD2 as a possible D gene (6 bases). The CDR3 length is 12 residues. Germline lookup yields CDR1 SGHTA and CDR2 FQGNSA. The CDR3 nucleotides read TGTGCCAGCAGCCGGGGACTGGGGGAGCGGTTCTTC. Translating it yields CASSRGLGERFF.

The gene calls are TRBV27 and TRBJ2-7; 8 bases are shared with TRBD1. The ends lost 5 bases at V and 7 bases at J; junction bases unmatched: 7. The CDR3 runs to 13 residues. Germline CDR1 is MNHEY and CDR2 is SMNVEV (reference sequence). This CDR3 reads CASSEQGVGEQYF. CDR3 coding DNA: TGTGCCAGCAGTGAACAGGGGGTAGGGGAGCAGTACTTC.

This sequence joins TRBV4-3 and TRBJ2-2; 9 nucleotides match TRBD2. Looked up from germline, CDR1 is LGHNA and CDR2 is YSLEER. The CDR3 is 19 amino acids. V shed 0 bases, J shed 0 bases, and the junction held 8 bases outside the gene matches. CDR3 residues: CASSQEGLAGPSNTGELFF. The CDR3 DNA follows: TGCGCCAGCAGCCAAGAGGGGCTAGCGGGACCCTCGAACACCGGGGAGCTGTTTTTT.

The chain joins TRBV9 to TRBJ2-1; 11 nucleotides align to TRBD2. The CDR3 length is 14 residues. V gave up 4 bases and J gave up 9 bases; unmatched junction bases: 6. Per germline, CDR1 SGDLS and CDR2 YYNGEE. The CDR3 loop is CASSKLAGEPEQFF. The CDR3 bases are TGTGCCAGCAGCAAACTAGCGGGAGAGCCTGAGCAGTTCTTC. Using reference TRBV9 and TRBJ2-1 for the parts outside the CDR3, the full variable domain is DSGVTQTPKHLITATGQRVTLRCSPRSGDLSVYWYQQSLDQGLQFLIQYYNGEERAKGNILERFSAQQFPDLHSELNLSSLELGDSALYFCASSKLAGEPEQFFGPGTRLTVL.

This clone has just one count. V usage is TRBV9 and J usage is TRBJ1-2; D not certain. Germline V gene data show CDR1 as SGDLS and CDR2 as YYNGEE. Between the trimmed V and J ends, which lost 0 bases and 6 bases, there was a span of 12 bases. This CDR3 has 14 amino acids. The CDR3 DNA follows: TGTGCCAGCAGCGTAGATAGCCCCCCTGATGGCTACACCTTC. It specifies CASSVDSPPDGYTF.

On this clone itself: Sequence at one end of the junction differs from germline and may be a read error. V usage is TRBV5-6 and J usage is TRBJ2-2; 9 bases line up with TRBD2. This CDR3 region has 16 residues. Germline V gene lookup returns CDR1 SGHDT and CDR2 YYEEEE. DNA of the CDR3: TGTGCCAGCAGCTTGTTCGCTAGCGGGAACGCCGGGGAGCTGTTTTTT. This encodes CASSLFASGNAGELFF.

The V gene is TRBV5-6, the J gene TRBJ2-7; 10 positions match TRBD2. CDR1 is SGHDT, CDR2 YYEEEE, per germline. There are 17 residues in the CDR3. Trimming cost V 2 bases and J 2 bases; bases outside gene matches: 10. The CDR3 region is CASSFSLAGDGTYEQYF. The CDR3 nucleotides read TGTGCCAGCAGCTTCTCCCTAGCGGGAGACGGGACCTACGAGCAGTACTTC.

The sample holds a few counts of this clone. This chain links TRBV10-1 with TRBJ2-1; TRBD2 matches at 8 bases. The CDR3 sequence is 16 residues long. Trimming cost V 6 bases and J 5 bases; bases outside gene matches: 12. CDR1 is WNHNN and CDR2 is SYGVQD in the germline V gene (reference sequence). CDR3 sequence reads: CASSTPGGARDNEQFF. DNA of the CDR3: TGCGCCAGCAGCACCCCCGGGGGGGCCAGGGACAATGAGCAGTTCTTC.